In its sample, the clone carrying this TCR beta chain was seen a few times. What it binds is unknown. This specimen comes from a study of shared clonotypes between healthy human individuals. Both CD45RO+ cells and CCR7-negative CD45RA+ TemRA cells were combined to make up CD8 memory. This CDR3 comprises 13 residues. V dropped 6 bases and J dropped 3; count of bases not matched to a gene: 7. In germline, CDR1 is SQVTM, CDR2 ANQGSEA. Tens of thousands of T cell genomes (around 0.2 ug DNA) went into each sorted-subset replicate. The protocol was immunoSEQ multiplex PCR, while the TCRdb copy is restricted to in-frame clones and leaves out a portion. The data show a few hundred thousand clones, around 86% seen once. Study-wide results and limits: In having few donors, the study represented limited genetic and exposure-history diversity.

This clonotype was obtained from a man between 18 and 29 years old in good health. This chain links TRBV29-1 with TRBJ2-7, with 8 bases fitting TRBD1. Source material: memory CD8+ T cells sorted from blood. Documented subset: CD45RO+ cells pooled with CCR7-negative TemRA cells. DNA of the CDR3: TGCAGCGTCGCGGCGGGACAGGACTACGAGCAGTACTTC. Residues: CSVAAGQDYEQYF.